Here is one T cell receptor (beta chain) with its context. The data are from a study of T cell changes during pregnancy in multiple sclerosis. The germline CDR1 and CDR2 sequences are MNHEY and SVGAGI. The CDR3 runs to 15 residues. With 6 bases removed from V and 0 bases from J, the gap between germline ends came to 13 bases. Assay used: immunoSEQ multiplex PCR; TCRdb lists only in-frame clones, some missing. This table holds around 50,000 clones, approximately 91% found once. The sequence was obtained from a female donor with multiple sclerosis, enrolled in a pregnancy study. Source: CD4+ T cells from peripheral blood mononuclear cells, taken in the third trimester of pregnancy. The chain is built from TRBV6-5 and TRBJ2-3; D may be TRBD1 (6 bases). Here the CDR3 reads CASSVVRGSTDTQYF. In nucleotides, the CDR3 is TGTGCCAGCAGCGTGGTCAGGGGAAGCACAGATACGCAGTATTTT.